A selection of T cell receptor beta chains follows, all from one sample in a study of Ad26.COV2.S vaccination and SARS-CoV-2 variants. The assay was immunoSEQ multiplex PCR, and TCRdb's table has in-frame clones only and misses some. The sample gives 440,000 or so clones, around 93% of which show up once; under 2% is in the top ten. The material sequenced was peripheral blood, taken in a trial of Ad26.COV2.S vaccine versus placebo. The receptors shown here come from a person between 18 and 59 years old who received the Ad26.COV2.S COVID-19 vaccine or a placebo. The conserved cysteine and the conserved F or W are not part of the CDR3 here.

V gene: TRBV14; J gene: TRBJ2-1; CDR3 protein: ASSQKRSLGEYNEQF
V gene: TRBV3-1/TRBV3-2; J gene: TRBJ1-2; CDR3 protein: ASSQGRAGYT
V gene: TRBV6-5; J gene: TRBJ1-1; CDR3 protein: ASSYSLSGREAF
V gene: TRBV12-3/TRBV12-4; J gene: TRBJ1-2; CDR3 protein: ASSLIRDAGYT
V gene: TRBV7-2; J gene: TRBJ2-1; CDR3 protein: ASSLGYSGGAYNEQF
V gene: TRBV6-2/TRBV6-3; J gene: TRBJ2-1; CDR3 protein: ASSSVGTGVRNEQF
V gene: TRBV2; J gene: TRBJ1-2; CDR3 protein: ASQWDSYGYT
V gene: TRBV19; J gene: TRBJ2-1; CDR3 protein: ASSQPSTNEQF
V gene: TRBV9; J gene: TRBJ2-1; CDR3 protein: ASSVEGRSQF
V gene: TRBV7-8; J gene: TRBJ2-5; CDR3 protein: ASSPTGREETQY
V gene: TRBV7-2; J gene: TRBJ2-1; CDR3 protein: ASSSPKLAARYEQF
V gene: TRBV2; J gene: TRBJ2-7; CDR3 protein: ASSVDSFVYEQY
V gene: TRBV5-1; J gene: TRBJ2-5; CDR3 protein: ASSSQGGEETQY
V gene: TRBV12-5; J gene: TRBJ1-1; CDR3 protein: ASGLGARNTEAF
V gene: TRBV5-1; J gene: TRBJ2-7; CDR3 protein: ASSWGTSGYGIYYEQY
V gene: TRBV19; J gene: TRBJ1-1; CDR3 protein: ASSAWSMNTEAF
V gene: TRBV10-1; J gene: TRBJ2-3; CDR3 protein: ASSDGGQYTETQY
V gene: TRBV28; J gene: TRBJ2-7; CDR3 protein: ASSSLAGVYGEQY
V gene: TRBV19; J gene: TRBJ1-1; CDR3 protein: ASNVNVNTEAF
V gene: TRBV30; J gene: TRBJ2-1; CDR3 protein: AWSVSRVSDEQF
V gene: TRBV28; J gene: TRBJ2-7; CDR3 protein: ASSFSGPYEQY
V gene: TRBV3-1/TRBV3-2; J gene: TRBJ1-2; CDR3 protein: ASSQDRGSNYGYT
V gene: TRBV9; J gene: TRBJ2-2; CDR3 protein: ASSGRLVGTGELF
V gene: TRBV11-2; J gene: TRBJ2-7; CDR3 protein: ASRPGLRPSYEQY
V gene: TRBV30; J gene: TRBJ1-6; CDR3 protein: AWSVRSGWDSPLH
V gene: TRBV9; J gene: TRBJ2-2; CDR3 protein: ASSVVSGGANTGELF
V gene: TRBV15; J gene: TRBJ2-7; CDR3 protein: ATSRATGPQY
V gene: TRBV9; J gene: TRBJ1-5; CDR3 protein: ASSVGGGNQPQH
V gene: TRBV11-2; J gene: TRBJ2-7; CDR3 protein: VSSLAFLGGEQY
V gene: TRBV19; J gene: TRBJ2-1; CDR3 protein: ASETGTSGGDPFSEQF
V gene: TRBV15; J gene: TRBJ1-6; CDR3 protein: ATSSQSLNSPLH
V gene: TRBV5-1; J gene: TRBJ1-1; CDR3 protein: ASSQAGDTEAF
V gene: TRBV4-3; J gene: TRBJ2-5; CDR3 protein: ASSPIRTYQETQY
V gene: TRBV25-1; J gene: TRBJ2-2; CDR3 protein: ASSVFLSGELF
V gene: TRBV27; J gene: TRBJ2-7; CDR3 protein: ASSLGQTYEQY
V gene: TRBV4-3; J gene: TRBJ2-7; CDR3 protein: ASSQVAGSYEQY
V gene: TRBV5-1; J gene: TRBJ2-7; CDR3 protein: ASSLLGGARHYEQY
V gene: TRBV15; J gene: TRBJ2-5; CDR3 protein: ATSRALAGGQQETQY
V gene: TRBV7-2; J gene: TRBJ2-7; CDR3 protein: ASSLGTATVSEQY
V gene: TRBV19; J gene: TRBJ1-4; CDR3 protein: ASSIALGEKLF
V gene: TRBV7-2; J gene: TRBJ2-1; CDR3 protein: ASSSRFRQGPPLEQF
V gene: TRBV19; J gene: TRBJ1-2; CDR3 protein: ASSIPGNYGYT
V gene: TRBV27; J gene: TRBJ1-1; CDR3 protein: ASSLGVGTEAF
V gene: TRBV10-3; J gene: TRBJ1-1; CDR3 protein: AISERNTEAF
V gene: TRBV6-5; J gene: TRBJ1-6; CDR3 protein: ASSYRDGNNSPLH
V gene: TRBV25-1; J gene: TRBJ1-1; CDR3 protein: ATRVQANTEAF
V gene: TRBV4-3; J gene: TRBJ1-1; CDR3 protein: ASSQVGGTEAF
V gene: TRBV7-6; J gene: TRBJ1-3; CDR3 protein: ASSLGGSSGNTIY
V gene: TRBV30; J gene: TRBJ1-1; CDR3 protein: AWSVKRTEAF
V gene: TRBV2; J gene: TRBJ2-1; CDR3 protein: ASSGNSLREQF